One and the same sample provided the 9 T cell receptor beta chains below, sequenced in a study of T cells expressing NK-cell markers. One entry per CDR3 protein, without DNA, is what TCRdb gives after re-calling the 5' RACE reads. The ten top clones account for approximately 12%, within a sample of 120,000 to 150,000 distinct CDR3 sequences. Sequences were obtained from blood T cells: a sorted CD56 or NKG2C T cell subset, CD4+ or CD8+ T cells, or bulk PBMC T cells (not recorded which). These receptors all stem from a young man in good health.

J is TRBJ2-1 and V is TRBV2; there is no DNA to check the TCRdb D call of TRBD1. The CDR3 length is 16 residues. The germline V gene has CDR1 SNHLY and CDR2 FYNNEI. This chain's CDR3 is CASSGTGDVSGYKQFF. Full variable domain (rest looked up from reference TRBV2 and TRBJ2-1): EPEVTQTPSHQVTQMGQEVILRCVPISNHLYFYWYRQILGQKVEFLVSFYNNEISEKSEIFDDQFSVERPDGSNFTLKIRSTKLEDSAMYFCASSGTGDVSGYKQFFGPGTRLTVL.

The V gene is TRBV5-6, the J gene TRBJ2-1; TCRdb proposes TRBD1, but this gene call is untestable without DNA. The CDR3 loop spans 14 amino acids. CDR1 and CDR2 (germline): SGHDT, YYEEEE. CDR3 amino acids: CASSLAIGVNEQFF.

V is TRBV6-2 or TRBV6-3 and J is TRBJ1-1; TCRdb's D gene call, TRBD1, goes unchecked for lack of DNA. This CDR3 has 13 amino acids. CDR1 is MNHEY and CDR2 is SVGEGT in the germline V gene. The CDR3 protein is CASSRGSNTEAFF.

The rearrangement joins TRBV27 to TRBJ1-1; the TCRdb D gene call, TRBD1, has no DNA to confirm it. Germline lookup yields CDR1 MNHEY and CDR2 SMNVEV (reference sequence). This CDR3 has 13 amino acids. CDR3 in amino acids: CASSFVERGVAFF.

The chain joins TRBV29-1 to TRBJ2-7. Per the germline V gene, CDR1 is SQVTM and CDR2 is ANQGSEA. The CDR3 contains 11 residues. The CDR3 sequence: CSVEHEGEQYF.

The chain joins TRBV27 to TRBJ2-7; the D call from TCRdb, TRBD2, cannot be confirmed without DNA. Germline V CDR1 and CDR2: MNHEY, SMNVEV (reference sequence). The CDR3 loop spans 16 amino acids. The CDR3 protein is CASSLVGGESSYEQYF.

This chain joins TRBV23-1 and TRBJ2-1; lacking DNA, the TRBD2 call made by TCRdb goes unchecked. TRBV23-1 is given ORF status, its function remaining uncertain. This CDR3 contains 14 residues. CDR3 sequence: CASSHGGSINEQFF.

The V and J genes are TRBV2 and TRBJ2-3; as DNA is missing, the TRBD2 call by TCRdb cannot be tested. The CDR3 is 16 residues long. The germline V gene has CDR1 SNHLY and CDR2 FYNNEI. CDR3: CASNRGLAGVTDTQYF.

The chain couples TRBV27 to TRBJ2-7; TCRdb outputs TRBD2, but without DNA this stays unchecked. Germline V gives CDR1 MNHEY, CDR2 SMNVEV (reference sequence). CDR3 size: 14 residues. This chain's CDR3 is CASRGAGLAHEQYF.